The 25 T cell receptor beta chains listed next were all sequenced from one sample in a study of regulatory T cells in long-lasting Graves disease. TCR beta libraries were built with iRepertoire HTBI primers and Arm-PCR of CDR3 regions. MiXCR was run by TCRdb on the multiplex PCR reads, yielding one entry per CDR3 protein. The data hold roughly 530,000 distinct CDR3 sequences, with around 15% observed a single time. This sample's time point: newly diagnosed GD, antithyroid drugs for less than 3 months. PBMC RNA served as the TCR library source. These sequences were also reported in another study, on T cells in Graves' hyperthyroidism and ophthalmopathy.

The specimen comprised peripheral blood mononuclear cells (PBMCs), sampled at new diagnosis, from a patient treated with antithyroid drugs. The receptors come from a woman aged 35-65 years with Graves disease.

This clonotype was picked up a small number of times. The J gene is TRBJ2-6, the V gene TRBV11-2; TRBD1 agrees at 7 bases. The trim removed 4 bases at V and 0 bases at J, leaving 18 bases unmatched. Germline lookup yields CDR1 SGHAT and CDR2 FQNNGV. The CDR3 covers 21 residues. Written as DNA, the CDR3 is TGTGCCAGCAGCTCAACCCGGACAGGAATAACCCTTACCTCTGGGGCCAACGTCCTGACTTTC. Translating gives CASSSTRTGITLTSGANVLTF.

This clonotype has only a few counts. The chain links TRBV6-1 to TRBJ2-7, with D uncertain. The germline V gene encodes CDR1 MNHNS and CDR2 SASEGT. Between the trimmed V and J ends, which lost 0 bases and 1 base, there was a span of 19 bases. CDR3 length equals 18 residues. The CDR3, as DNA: TGTGCCAGCAGTGAAGCGCTTATCCCCCTAAGGGTATCCTACGAGCAGTACTTC. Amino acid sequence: CASSEALIPLRVSYEQYF.

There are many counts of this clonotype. The CDR3 DNA follows: TGTGCCAGCAGTTTTGGGGTGGAGGGTACATGGGAGCAGTTCTTC. Translated, it gives CASSFGVEGTWEQFF. The chain combines TRBV12-3 or TRBV12-4 with TRBJ2-1, with a tentative D call TRBD2 (6 bases). This CDR3 has 15 amino acids. The V end was cut by 3 bases, the J end by 10 bases, with 19 bases between.

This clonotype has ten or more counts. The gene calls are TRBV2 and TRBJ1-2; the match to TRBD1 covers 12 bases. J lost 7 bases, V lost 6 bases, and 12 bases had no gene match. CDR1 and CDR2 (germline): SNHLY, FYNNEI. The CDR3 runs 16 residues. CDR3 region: CASRTGQGAINGGYTF. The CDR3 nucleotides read TGTGCCAGCAGAACGGGACAGGGGGCGATCAATGGTGGCTACACCTTC. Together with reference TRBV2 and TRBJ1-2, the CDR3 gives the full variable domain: EPEVTQTPSHQVTQMGQEVILRCVPISNHLYFYWYRQILGQKVEFLVSFYNNEISEKSEIFDDQFSVERPDGSNFTLKIRSTKLEDSAMYFCASRTGQGAINGGYTFGSGTRLTVV.

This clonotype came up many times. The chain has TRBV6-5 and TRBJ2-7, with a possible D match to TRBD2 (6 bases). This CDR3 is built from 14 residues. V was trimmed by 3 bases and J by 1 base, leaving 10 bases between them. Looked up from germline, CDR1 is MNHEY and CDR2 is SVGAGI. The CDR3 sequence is CASSYPGRSYEQYF. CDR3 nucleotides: TGTGCCAGCAGTTATCCAGGGAGGTCCTACGAGCAGTACTTC.

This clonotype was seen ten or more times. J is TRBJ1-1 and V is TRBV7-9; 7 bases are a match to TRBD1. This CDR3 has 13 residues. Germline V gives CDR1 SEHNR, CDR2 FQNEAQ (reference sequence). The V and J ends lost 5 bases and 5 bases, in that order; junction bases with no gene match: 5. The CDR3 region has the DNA TGTGCCAGCAGCCTTGACAGGGATACTGAAGCTTTCTTT. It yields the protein CASSLDRDTEAFF.

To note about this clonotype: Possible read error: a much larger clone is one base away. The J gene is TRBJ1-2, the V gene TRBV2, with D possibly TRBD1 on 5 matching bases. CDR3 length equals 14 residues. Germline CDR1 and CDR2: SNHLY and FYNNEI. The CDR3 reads CTSSDLGTFYGYTF. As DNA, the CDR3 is TGTACCAGCAGTGATCTTGGGACCTTCTATGGCTACACCTTC.

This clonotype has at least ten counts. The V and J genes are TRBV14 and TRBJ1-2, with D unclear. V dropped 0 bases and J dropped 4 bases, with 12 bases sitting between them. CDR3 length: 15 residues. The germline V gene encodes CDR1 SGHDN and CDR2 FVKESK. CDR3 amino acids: CASSQDGNSFYGYTF. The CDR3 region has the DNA TGTGCCAGCAGCCAAGATGGGAACAGCTTCTATGGCTACACCTTC.

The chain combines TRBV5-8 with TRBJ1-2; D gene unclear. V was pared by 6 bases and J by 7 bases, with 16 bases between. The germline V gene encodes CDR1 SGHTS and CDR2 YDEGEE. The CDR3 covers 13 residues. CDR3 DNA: TGTGCCAGCACGGCCACGGGAGGCTTTGGCTACACCTTC. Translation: CASTATGGFGYTF.

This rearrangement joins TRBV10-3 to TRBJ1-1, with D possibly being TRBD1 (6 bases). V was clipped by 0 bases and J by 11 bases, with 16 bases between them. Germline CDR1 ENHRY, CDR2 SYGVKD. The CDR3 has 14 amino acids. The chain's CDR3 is CAISESTLGTNAFF. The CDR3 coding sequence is TGTGCCATCAGTGAGTCGACTCTTGGGACAAATGCTTTCTTT.

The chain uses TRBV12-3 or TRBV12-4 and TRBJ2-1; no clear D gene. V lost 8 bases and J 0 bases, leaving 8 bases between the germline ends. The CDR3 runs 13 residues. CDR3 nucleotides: TGTGCCAGCTGTGGCAGCTCCTACAATGAGCAGTTCTTC. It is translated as CASCGSSYNEQFF.

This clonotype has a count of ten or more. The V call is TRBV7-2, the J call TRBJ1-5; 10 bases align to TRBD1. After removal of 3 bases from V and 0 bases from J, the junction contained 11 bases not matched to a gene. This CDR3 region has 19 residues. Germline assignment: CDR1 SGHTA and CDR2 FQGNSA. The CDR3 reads CASSFSGQGLSYSNQPQHF. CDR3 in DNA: TGTGCCAGCAGCTTTTCGGGACAGGGGTTATCTTATAGCAATCAGCCCCAGCATTTT.

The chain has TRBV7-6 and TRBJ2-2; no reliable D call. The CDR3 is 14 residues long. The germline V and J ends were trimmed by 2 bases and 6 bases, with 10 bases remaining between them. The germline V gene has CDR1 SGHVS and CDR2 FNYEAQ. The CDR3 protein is CASSLILQAGELFF. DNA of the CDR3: TGTGCCAGCAGCTTAATATTGCAGGCCGGGGAGCTGTTTTTT.

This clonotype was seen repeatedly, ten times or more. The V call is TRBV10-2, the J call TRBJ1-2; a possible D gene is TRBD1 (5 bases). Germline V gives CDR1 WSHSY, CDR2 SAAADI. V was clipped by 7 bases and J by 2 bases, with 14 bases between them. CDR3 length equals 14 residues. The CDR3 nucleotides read TGCGCCAGCACGGGGGGGTGGAGGAACTATGGCTACACCTTC. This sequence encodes CASTGGWRNYGYTF.

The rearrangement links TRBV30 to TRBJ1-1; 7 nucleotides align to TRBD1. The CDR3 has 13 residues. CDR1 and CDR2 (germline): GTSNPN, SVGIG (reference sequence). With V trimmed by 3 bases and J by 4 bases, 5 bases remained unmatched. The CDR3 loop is CAWRQAGGTEAFF. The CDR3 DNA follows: TGTGCCTGGAGGCAAGCAGGGGGCACTGAAGCTTTCTTT.

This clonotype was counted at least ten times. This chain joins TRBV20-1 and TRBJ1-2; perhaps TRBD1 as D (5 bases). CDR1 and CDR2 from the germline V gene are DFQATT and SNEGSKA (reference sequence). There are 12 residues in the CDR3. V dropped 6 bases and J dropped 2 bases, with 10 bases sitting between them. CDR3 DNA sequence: TGCAGTGCCCCGGGACGGAACTATGGCTACACCTTC. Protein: CSAPGRNYGYTF.

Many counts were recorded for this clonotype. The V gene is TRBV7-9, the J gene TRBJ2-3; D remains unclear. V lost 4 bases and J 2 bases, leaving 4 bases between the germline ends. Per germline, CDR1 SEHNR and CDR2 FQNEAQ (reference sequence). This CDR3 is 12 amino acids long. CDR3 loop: CASSSATDTQYF. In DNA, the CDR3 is TGTGCCAGCAGCTCAGCCACAGATACGCAGTATTTT.

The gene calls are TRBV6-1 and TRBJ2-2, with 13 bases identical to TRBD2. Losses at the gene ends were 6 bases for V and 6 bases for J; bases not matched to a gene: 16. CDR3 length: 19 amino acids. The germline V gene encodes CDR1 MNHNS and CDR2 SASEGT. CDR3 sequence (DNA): TGTGCCAGCAGAAATTTTCCACCTACTAGCGGGGGGGCCCCCGGGGAGCTGTTTTTT. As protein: CASRNFPPTSGGAPGELFF.

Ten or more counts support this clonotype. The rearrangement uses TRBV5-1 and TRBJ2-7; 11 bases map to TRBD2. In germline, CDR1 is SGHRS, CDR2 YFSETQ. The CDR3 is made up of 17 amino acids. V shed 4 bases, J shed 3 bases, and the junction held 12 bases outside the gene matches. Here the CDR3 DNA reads TGCGCCAGCAGCCCGGGAGGTCTAGCGGGGGGACTCTACGAGCAGTACTTC. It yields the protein CASSPGGLAGGLYEQYF.

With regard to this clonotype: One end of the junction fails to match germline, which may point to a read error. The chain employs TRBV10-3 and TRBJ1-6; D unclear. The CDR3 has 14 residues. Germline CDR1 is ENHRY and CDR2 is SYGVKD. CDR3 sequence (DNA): TGTGCCATCAGTGAGTCGGATGTTAATTCACCACTCCACTTT. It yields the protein CAISESDVNSPLHF.

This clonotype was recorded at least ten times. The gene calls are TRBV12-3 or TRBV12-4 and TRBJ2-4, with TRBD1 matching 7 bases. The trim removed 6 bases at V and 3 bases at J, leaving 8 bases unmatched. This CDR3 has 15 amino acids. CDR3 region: CASRDDRVDKNIQYF. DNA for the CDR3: TGTGCCAGCAGAGACGACAGGGTCGACAAAAACATTCAGTACTTC.

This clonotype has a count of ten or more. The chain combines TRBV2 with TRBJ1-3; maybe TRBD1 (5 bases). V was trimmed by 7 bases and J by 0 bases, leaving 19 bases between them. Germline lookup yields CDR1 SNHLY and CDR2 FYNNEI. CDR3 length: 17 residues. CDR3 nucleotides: TGTGCCAGCACAAACGGGGGGGACGGTGGCTCTGGAAACACCATATATTTT. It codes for CASTNGGDGGSGNTIYF.

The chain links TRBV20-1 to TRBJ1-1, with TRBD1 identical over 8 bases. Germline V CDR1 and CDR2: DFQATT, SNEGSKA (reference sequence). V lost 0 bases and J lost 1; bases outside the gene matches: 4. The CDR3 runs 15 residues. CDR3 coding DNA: TGCAGTGCTAGAGATCGGACAGGGAGGAACACTGAAGCTTTCTTT. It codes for CSARDRTGRNTEAFF.

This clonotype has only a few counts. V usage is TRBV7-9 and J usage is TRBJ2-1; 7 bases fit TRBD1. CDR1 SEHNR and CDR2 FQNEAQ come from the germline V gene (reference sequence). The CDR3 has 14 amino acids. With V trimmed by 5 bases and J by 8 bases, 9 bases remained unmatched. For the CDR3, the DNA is TGTGCCAGCAGCCCACGACAGGGTTGGGATGAGCAGTTCTTC. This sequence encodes CASSPRQGWDEQFF.

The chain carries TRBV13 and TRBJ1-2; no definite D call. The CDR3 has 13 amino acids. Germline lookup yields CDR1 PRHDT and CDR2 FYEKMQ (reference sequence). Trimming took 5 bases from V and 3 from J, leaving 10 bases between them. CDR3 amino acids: CASSLPADYGYTF. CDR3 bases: TGTGCCAGCAGCCTCCCGGCGGACTATGGCTACACCTTC.